The rows below give T cell receptor beta chains drawn from one sample of a study of T-cell reconstitution after alpha-beta-depleted transplantation in children. From the PCR reads, TCRdb called clonotypes with MiXCR, one entry per CDR3 protein. The sample comprises around 78,000 distinct CDR3 sequences, around 6.6% of which are singletons, and less than 3% rests with the top ten. The sample was PBMCs from the stem cell graft donor, taken from the stem cell graft. The source of these receptors is a human donor who donated a stem cell graft to a child with acute lymphoblastic leukemia. Each CDR3 is given with its conserved first and last residue. A D gene is named only where the DNA matches it firmly. Clone sizes are given selectively: once, few, many, or a class where the clone is expanded.

j_call | d_call | v_call | clone_size | cdr3_nt | cdr3_aa
TRBJ2-5 | TRBD1 | TRBV5-1 | many | TGCGCCAGCAGTCCAGGACAGGGCCCCCAAGAGACCCAGTACTTC | CASSPGQGPQETQYF
TRBJ1-1 | TRBD1 | TRBV29-1 | many | TGCAGCGTTGCAAGCAGGGGGGACACTGAAGCTTTCTTT | CSVASRGDTEAFF
TRBJ2-7 | TRBD2 | TRBV27 | many | TGTGCCAGCAGTCCGACTAGCGGGAGGGTTGACGAGCAGTACTTC | CASSPTSGRVDEQYF
TRBJ2-2 | . | TRBV5-5 | few | TGTGCCAGCAGCGAACACATAACAGGGAACACCGGGGAGCTGTTTTTT | CASSEHITGNTGELFF
TRBJ2-7 | . | TRBV20-1 | many | TGCAGTGCTAGAGATAGGGGCCCCCGAAACTACGAGCAGTACTTC | CSARDRGPRNYEQYF
TRBJ1-1 | . | TRBV9 | many | TGTGCCAGCAGCCCCCGCGGACGGAGCAACACTGAAGCTTTCTTT | CASSPRGRSNTEAFF
TRBJ1-2 | . | TRBV5-4 | many | TGTGCCAGCAGCTCAAAACAGGGCAACTATGGCTACACCTTC | CASSSKQGNYGYTF
TRBJ2-5 | . | TRBV12-3/TRBV12-4 | many | TGTGCCACAGGGAGCCAAGAGACCCAGTACTTC | CATGSQETQYF
TRBJ2-7 | . | TRBV29-1 | few | TGCAGCGTTGTGGATAGCTACGAGCAGTACTTC | CSVVDSYEQYF
TRBJ1-2 | . | TRBV9 | many | TGTGCCAGCAGCGCTGGTCTTGAGACCAGGGCGGACTATGGCTACACCTTC | CASSAGLETRADYGYTF
TRBJ2-2 | . | TRBV24-1 | many | TGTGCCACCAGTGATTCGGGCAGGGGGGACACCGGGGAGCTGTTTTTT | CATSDSGRGDTGELFF
TRBJ2-2 | TRBD1 | TRBV4-1 | medium-sized | TGCGCCAGCAGTTTCGAATGGGGGACAGGGAACGGGGAGCTGTTTTTT | CASSFEWGTGNGELFF
TRBJ1-2 | . | TRBV3-1 | few | TGTGCCAGCAGCCCGGGGCCCGCGCATGGCTACACCTTC | CASSPGPAHGYTF
TRBJ2-5 | . | TRBV5-4 | . | TGTGCCAGCAAAATGCAGGGGTCGGAGACCCAGTACTTC | CASKMQGSETQYF
TRBJ2-1 | . | TRBV4-1 | many | TGCGCCAGCAGCCAAGAGGGTCTAGGAGCTGAGGAGCAGTTCTTC | CASSQEGLGAEEQFF
TRBJ2-1 | . | TRBV5-6 | many | TGTGCCAGCAGCTTTCGGGTTCCTTTCAACAATGAGCAGTTCTTC | CASSFRVPFNNEQFF
TRBJ1-6 | . | TRBV4-1 | many | TGCGCCAGCAGCCAAGATCTTGGGACAACTAATTCACCCCTCCACTTT | CASSQDLGTTNSPLHF
TRBJ2-2 | . | TRBV11-2 | . | TGTGCCATGGGCTTACGATCGAACACCGGGGAGCTGTTTTTT | CAMGLRSNTGELFF
TRBJ2-6 | . | TRBV7-2 | many | TGTGCCAGCAGCTTATTTCACTCTGGGGCCAACGTCCTGACTTTC | CASSLFHSGANVLTF
TRBJ2-7 | TRBD1 | TRBV20-1 | . | TGCAGTGCTGGACGGAGGGACAGGGGGCGGTACGAGCAGTACTTC | CSAGRRDRGRYEQYF
TRBJ2-4 | . | TRBV27 | many | TGTGCCAGCAGTAAGGAGGGGCTGGGCAAAAACATTCAGTACTTC | CASSKEGLGKNIQYF
TRBJ2-7 | . | TRBV12-3/TRBV12-4 | many | TGTGCCAGCAGCCGGGCCGCGTACGAGCAGTACTTC | CASSRAAYEQYF
TRBJ2-4 | . | TRBV3-1 | many | TGTGCCAGCAGCCCTTACAGGGAGACCAAAAACATTCAGTACTTC | CASSPYRETKNIQYF
TRBJ1-5 | TRBD1 | TRBV6-5 | many | TGTGCCAGCAGATACAGGGGAAGCAATCAGCCCCAGCATTTT | CASRYRGSNQPQHF
TRBJ1-2 | TRBD1 | TRBV15 | few | TGTGCCACCAGCAGAGACCGGGACAGGATCAATGGCTACACCTTC | CATSRDRDRINGYTF
TRBJ1-3 | . | TRBV5-1 | many | TGCGCCAGCAAGAGGGACGATGAGAGAGGAAACACCATATATTTT | CASKRDDERGNTIYF
TRBJ1-1 | . | TRBV10-3 | many | TGTGCCATCAGTGAGTCGCGGGGGGGCGGGAGCACTGAAGCTTTCTTT | CAISESRGGGSTEAFF
TRBJ2-7 | TRBD1 | TRBV12-3/TRBV12-4 | many | TGTGCCAGCAACCCGGGACAGGGGGCGAACGAGCAGTACTTC | CASNPGQGANEQYF
TRBJ1-5 | . | TRBV20-1 | . | TGCAGTGCCCTCGACGGTAGCAATCAGCCCCAGCATTTT | CSALDGSNQPQHF
TRBJ2-7 | . | TRBV5-6 | many | TGTGCCAGCAGCTCCGGGGTCTACGAGCAGTACTTC | CASSSGVYEQYF
TRBJ1-5 | . | TRBV10-3 | . | TGTGCCATCAGTGAGGGCCAGTCAAGCAATCAGCCCCAGCATTTT | CAISEGQSSNQPQHF
TRBJ2-1 | . | TRBV11-2 | many | TGTGCCAGCAGCTTAGATACGGGACTTTCCTTCAATGAGCAGTTCTTC | CASSLDTGLSFNEQFF
TRBJ2-7 | . | TRBV5-1 | many | TGCGCCAGCAGCTTGGAAGGACAGCGATACGAGCAGTACTTC | CASSLEGQRYEQYF
TRBJ1-1 | . | TRBV6-5 | many | TGTGCCAGCAGTTACGGGGGTGAGAACACTGAAGCTTTCTTT | CASSYGGENTEAFF
TRBJ2-7 | TRBD1 | TRBV29-1 | . | TGCAGCGTTGCCGGACAGGGCCCCTACGAGCAGTACTTC | CSVAGQGPYEQYF
TRBJ2-7 | TRBD1 | TRBV29-1 | many | TGCAGCGGCGAACGACAGGGCGAGCAGTACTTC | CSGERQGEQYF
TRBJ2-1 | TRBD2 | TRBV3-1 | many | TGTGCCAGCAGACCAAAAGGAATAGCGGGAGATAGCTCCTACAATGAGCAGTTCTTC | CASRPKGIAGDSSYNEQFF
TRBJ2-1 | . | TRBV10-3 | many | TGTGCCATCAGTGAGGATTGGAAGGGGTATGAGCAGTTCTTC | CAISEDWKGYEQFF
TRBJ2-1 | TRBD1 | TRBV7-9 | few | TGTGCCAGCAGCTTAAGGGACAGCGGTCGCAATGAGCAGTTCTTC | CASSLRDSGRNEQFF
TRBJ1-1 | . | TRBV24-1 | many | TGTGCCACCTCCAATAGCAAGAACACTGAAGCTTTCTTT | CATSNSKNTEAFF
TRBJ2-1 | . | TRBV7-9 | . | TGTGCCAGCACCCCTGGGGGCTTTGGTAATGAGCAGTTCTTC | CASTPGGFGNEQFF
TRBJ1-2 | TRBD1 | TRBV25-1 | once | TGTGCCAGCAGTGATACTCGACAGGGGTATGGCTACACCTTC | CASSDTRQGYGYTF
TRBJ1-1 | . | TRBV14 | many | TGTGCCAGCAGCCCGACAAACCTGAACACTGAAGCTTTCTTT | CASSPTNLNTEAFF
TRBJ2-1 | TRBD1 | TRBV20-1 | many | TGCAGTGCTAGGGAGACAGGGGGCGTGTATGAGCAGTTCTTC | CSARETGGVYEQFF
TRBJ2-5 | TRBD2 | TRBV13 | many | TGTGCCAGCAGCTTGTGGTCGACTAGCGGGGGGCAAGAGACCCAGTACTTC | CASSLWSTSGGQETQYF
TRBJ1-4 | . | TRBV5-5 | many | TGTGCCAGCAGCTTAGAGGGGCCTAATGAAAAACTGTTTTTT | CASSLEGPNEKLFF
TRBJ2-1 | TRBD1 | TRBV12-3/TRBV12-4 | many | TGTGCCAGCAGTTTATTCCAGGGGGAATCCCCCTCCTACAATGAGCAGTTCTTC | CASSLFQGESPSYNEQFF
TRBJ2-4 | . | TRBV24-1 | many | TGTGCCACCAGTGATTGGACTGCCCCGATTCAGTACTTC | CATSDWTAPIQYF
TRBJ2-1 | . | TRBV20-1 | many | TGCAGTGCTAGAGATCCGGGGGGCCCCGAGGATGAGCAGTTCTTC | CSARDPGGPEDEQFF
TRBJ1-3 | . | TRBV7-2 | few | TGTGCCAGCAGCCCGGGACGGGGAAACACCATATATTTT | CASSPGRGNTIYF
TRBJ2-7 | TRBD1 | TRBV4-1 | many | TGCGCCAGCAGCCAGTGGGGACAGGGGGCGAACGAGCAGTACTTC | CASSQWGQGANEQYF
TRBJ2-4 | TRBD1 | TRBV28 | many | TGTGCCAGCAGCCCGACAGGGCGGCGGGCCAAAAACATTCAGTACTTC | CASSPTGRRAKNIQYF
TRBJ2-7 | . | TRBV4-1 | many | TGCGCCAGCAGCCAAGAAGAAACAACCTACGAGCAGTACTTC | CASSQEETTYEQYF
TRBJ1-6 | . | TRBV12-3/TRBV12-4 | many | TGTGCCAGCAGTTTTCTGAATTCACCCCTCCACTTT | CASSFLNSPLHF